The entry below describes one TCR beta chain. In the original workflow: Using reference gene primer amplification, nucleated cell counts were estimated. The assay was immunoSEQ multiplex PCR, and TCRdb's table has in-frame clones only and misses some. That table furnishes V, J and clone size, whereas the DNA furnished D and trimming. This table holds 220,000 or so clones, roughly 86% found once. Trimming pared 6 bases from V and 4 bases from J, leaving 9 bases between. CDR3 length: 12 amino acids. The germline gives CDR1 SEHNR, CDR2 FQNEAQ (reference sequence). This sample is drawn from a study of blood T cell repertoires in COVID-19.

The sample was peripheral blood. The sequence came from a woman between 50 and 59 years old with COVID-19, enrolled during active disease. The V and J genes are TRBV7-9 and TRBJ1-1; D ambiguous. This CDR3 reads CASSPGATEAFF. In DNA form, the CDR3 reads TGTGCCAGCAGTCCCGGAGCCACTGAAGCTTTCTTT.